A single sample is the source of the 27 T cell receptor beta chains below, sequenced in a study of monozygotic twins with inflammatory bowel disease. After re-calling the 5' RACE reads, TCRdb lists one entry per CDR3 protein, DNA absent. Its clone listing holds approximately 120,000 distinct CDR3 sequences. Sequences were obtained from blood. These receptors originate from a human donor with ulcerative colitis or Crohn's disease, or a healthy co-twin of an affected twin (not recorded which).

The genes are TRBV20-1 and TRBJ2-1; the TCRdb D gene call, TRBD2, has no DNA to confirm it. The germline CDR1 and CDR2 sequences are DFQATT and SNEGSKA (reference sequence). This CDR3 has 14 residues. CDR3: CSARGLAGYNEQFF.

The chain uses TRBV28 and TRBJ2-6; as DNA is missing, the TRBD1 call by TCRdb cannot be tested. Germline assignment: CDR1 MDHEN and CDR2 SYDVKM. This CDR3 region has 19 residues. CDR3 amino acids: CASSPPARTLSSGANVLTF.

The genes are TRBV6-1 and TRBJ1-1; TCRdb outputs TRBD1, but without DNA this stays unchecked. Germline V gives CDR1 MNHNS, CDR2 SASEGT. The CDR3 spans 15 residues. The CDR3 loop reads CASSGADRGNTEAFF.

The rearrangement joins TRBV4-2 to TRBJ1-4; the D call from TCRdb, TRBD1, cannot be confirmed without DNA. CDR3 size: 13 residues. Per germline, CDR1 LGHNA and CDR2 YNFKEQ. This CDR3 is CASSRTGQRKLFF.

The chain uses TRBV7-3 and TRBJ2-1; absent DNA, TCRdb's TRBD2 call cannot be checked. The CDR3 totals 17 residues. Looked up from germline, CDR1 is SGHTA and CDR2 is FQGTGA. The CDR3 loop is CASSFPFRGLAGILQFF.

V and J are TRBV21-1 and TRBJ1-2. TRBV21-1 counts as a pseudogene. The CDR3 consists of 15 residues. CDR3 protein: CASSKAGVVEDGYTF.

The rearrangement uses TRBV7-9 and TRBJ2-2; TCRdb returns TRBD1, unconfirmable since there is no DNA. The germline V gene encodes CDR1 SEHNR and CDR2 FQNEAQ (reference sequence). This CDR3 contains 15 residues. The CDR3 sequence: CASSSRGGADGELFF.

CDR3 sequence reads: CSGRPTGYAGVPDEQFF. This sequence joins TRBV29-1 and TRBJ2-1; TCRdb's D call of TRBD1 is untestable without DNA. This CDR3 is built from 17 residues. The germline gives CDR1 SQVTM, CDR2 ANQGSEA.

This chain links TRBV10-2 with TRBJ2-7; the D call of TRBD1 rests on TCRdb alone, since no DNA is present to check it. Germline CDR1 is WSHSY and CDR2 is SAAADI. CDR3 size: 13 residues. The CDR3 sequence is CASSESRGWEQYF.

V and J are TRBV7-9 and TRBJ2-7; the D call of TRBD1 rests on TCRdb alone, since no DNA is present to check it. This CDR3 has 16 amino acids. Germline V gene sequence: CDR1 SEHNR, CDR2 FQNEAQ (reference sequence). CDR3 sequence: CASSPAQGTGRHEQYF.

The gene calls are TRBV5-1 and TRBJ2-3; the TCRdb D gene call, TRBD1, has no DNA to confirm it. The V gene's germline CDR1 is SGHRS and CDR2 YFSETQ. CDR3 size: 17 residues. The CDR3 region is CASSLPRGGGSTDTQYF.

The gene calls are TRBV5-5 and TRBJ1-1. Germline lookup yields CDR1 SGHKS and CDR2 YYEKEE (reference sequence). This CDR3 is 13 amino acids long. CDR3 amino acids: CASSTTTGTEAFF. The full variable domain, in which reference TRBV5-5 and TRBJ1-1 provide the parts outside the CDR3, is DAGVTQSPTHLIKTRGQQVTLRCSPISGHKSVSWYQQVLGQGPQFIFQYYEKEERGRGNFPDRFSARQFPNYSSELNVNALLLGDSALYLCASSTTTGTEAFFGQGTRLTVV.

V and J are TRBV12-3 or TRBV12-4 and TRBJ1-2. The CDR3 runs to 15 residues. The CDR3 protein is CASRPKRDDNYGYTF.

V and J are TRBV27 and TRBJ2-1; TCRdb gives TRBD1 as the D gene, but with no DNA this cannot be confirmed. The germline gives CDR1 MNHEY, CDR2 SMNVEV (reference sequence). CDR3 length equals 14 residues. This chain's CDR3 is CASSLKGQVHEQFF.

The chain is built from TRBV12-3 or TRBV12-4 and TRBJ1-6; TCRdb reports TRBD1, a call that lacks DNA to check it against. The CDR3 is 15 residues long. CDR3 region: CASSLDRGLSSPLHF.

CDR3 region: CASSWGGSTDTQYF. The chain carries TRBV7-3 and TRBJ2-3; lacking DNA, the TRBD1 call made by TCRdb goes unchecked. The CDR3 sequence is 14 residues long. Germline CDR1 and CDR2: SGHTA and FQGTGA.

The gene calls are TRBV12-3 or TRBV12-4 and TRBJ2-7; TCRdb returns TRBD1, unconfirmable since there is no DNA. CDR3 size: 15 residues. CDR3 protein: CASRQTGTGRHEQYF.

The J gene is TRBJ2-7, the V gene TRBV7-2; with no DNA, the TCRdb D assignment of TRBD1 cannot be verified. The CDR3 extends over 13 amino acids. In germline, CDR1 is SGHTA, CDR2 FQGNSA. Here the CDR3 reads CASSLDRVYEQYF.

The chain combines TRBV3-1 with TRBJ2-2. The CDR3 loop spans 16 amino acids. Germline CDR1 is LGHDT and CDR2 is YNNKEL (reference sequence). This CDR3 is CASSQDLGENTGELFF.

This clonotype ranks as medium-sized in terms of frequency. This rearrangement joins TRBV3-1 to TRBJ2-1. The CDR3 is made up of 13 amino acids. CDR1 and CDR2 from the germline V gene are LGHDT and YNNKEL (reference sequence). This CDR3 is CASSLPAGDEQFF.

The V call is TRBV14, the J call TRBJ2-1. The germline V gene has CDR1 SGHDN and CDR2 FVKESK. The CDR3 has 13 residues. The CDR3 reads CASSQDLGNEQFF. Using reference TRBV14 and TRBJ2-1 for the parts outside the CDR3, the full variable domain is EAGVTQFPSHSVIEKGQTVTLRCDPISGHDNLYWYRRVMGKEIKFLLHFVKESKQDESGMPNNRFLAERTGGTYSTLKVQPAELEDSGVYFCASSQDLGNEQFFGPGTRLTVL.

V and J are TRBV27 and TRBJ2-2; TCRdb gives TRBD2 as the D gene, but with no DNA this cannot be confirmed. Germline loops: CDR1 MNHEY, CDR2 SMNVEV (reference sequence). The CDR3 consists of 16 residues. CDR3 amino acids: CASSFLAGVGTGELFF.

This chain joins TRBV20-1 and TRBJ2-3. The V gene's germline CDR1 is DFQATT and CDR2 SNEGSKA (reference sequence). This CDR3 is built from 12 residues. The CDR3 sequence: CSAQWGADTQYF.

This chain connects TRBV28 to TRBJ1-2; checking the TCRdb D call of TRBD1 is not possible without DNA. The germline CDR1 and CDR2 sequences are MDHEN and SYDVKM. The CDR3 spans 14 residues. The CDR3 protein is CASSLGAAGDGYTF.

V usage is TRBV5-1 and J usage is TRBJ1-2; TCRdb returns TRBD1, unconfirmable since there is no DNA. The CDR3 loop spans 14 amino acids. Per germline, CDR1 SGHRS and CDR2 YFSETQ. CDR3 loop: CASSSEQGSDGYTF.

The chain recombines TRBV7-3 with TRBJ2-6; lacking DNA, the TRBD2 call made by TCRdb goes unchecked. In germline, CDR1 is SGHTA, CDR2 FQGTGA. CDR3 size: 17 residues. This CDR3 is CASSLSGGGAGANVLTF.

This CDR3 is CSVVGSPRMADTQYF. The gene calls are TRBV29-1 and TRBJ2-3; TCRdb designates TRBD2, a call that cannot be tested without DNA. Germline V gene lookup returns CDR1 SQVTM and CDR2 ANQGSEA. The CDR3 totals 15 residues.